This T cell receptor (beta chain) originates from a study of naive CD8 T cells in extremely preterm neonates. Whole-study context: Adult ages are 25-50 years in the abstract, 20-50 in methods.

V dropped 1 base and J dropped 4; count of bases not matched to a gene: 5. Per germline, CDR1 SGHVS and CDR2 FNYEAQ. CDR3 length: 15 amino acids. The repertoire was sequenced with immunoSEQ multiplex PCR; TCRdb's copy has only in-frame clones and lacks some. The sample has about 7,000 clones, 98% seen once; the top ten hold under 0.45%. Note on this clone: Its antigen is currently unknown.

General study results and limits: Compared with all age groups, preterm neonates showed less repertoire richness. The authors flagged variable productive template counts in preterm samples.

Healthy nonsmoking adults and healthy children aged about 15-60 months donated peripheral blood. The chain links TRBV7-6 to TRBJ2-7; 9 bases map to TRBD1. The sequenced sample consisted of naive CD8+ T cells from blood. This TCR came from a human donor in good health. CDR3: CASSLDPGQGYEQYF. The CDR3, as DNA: TGTGCCAGCAGCTTAGACCCGGGACAGGGATACGAGCAGTACTTC.